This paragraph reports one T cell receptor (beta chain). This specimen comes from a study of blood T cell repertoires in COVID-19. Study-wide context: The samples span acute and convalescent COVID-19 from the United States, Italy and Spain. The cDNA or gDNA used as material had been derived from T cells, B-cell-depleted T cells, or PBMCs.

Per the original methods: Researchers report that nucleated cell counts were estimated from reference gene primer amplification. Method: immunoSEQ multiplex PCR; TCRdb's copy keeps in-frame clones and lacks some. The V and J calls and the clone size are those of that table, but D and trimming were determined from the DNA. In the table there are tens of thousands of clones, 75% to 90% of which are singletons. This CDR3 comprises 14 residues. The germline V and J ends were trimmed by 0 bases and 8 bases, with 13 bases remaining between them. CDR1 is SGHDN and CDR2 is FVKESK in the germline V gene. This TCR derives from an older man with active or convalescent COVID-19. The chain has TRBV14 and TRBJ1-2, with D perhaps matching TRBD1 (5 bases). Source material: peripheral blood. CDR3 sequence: CASSQEFRVEGYTF. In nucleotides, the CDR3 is TGTGCCAGCAGCCAAGAGTTCAGGGTAGAGGGCTACACCTTC.